Following are 27 T cell receptor beta chains from one sample sequenced in a study of memory CD4+ T cells and cytomegalovirus serostatus. TCRdb keeps only in-frame clones here, not all; method: immunoSEQ multiplex PCR. The sample consists of over 75,000 clones, 80% of them appearing once. Single viable CD3+CD4+CD8-CD45RO+ cells were sorted as the memory CD4+ T cells. Sequenced sample: memory CD4+ T cells from blood. The receptors derive from an adult in good health and CMV-seropositive.

V is TRBV7-9 and J is TRBJ2-7; D tentatively reads TRBD1 or TRBD2 (5 bases each). The CDR3 contains 16 residues. Per germline, CDR1 SEHNR and CDR2 FQNEAQ (reference sequence). The germline V and J ends were trimmed by 5 bases and 0 bases, with 17 bases remaining between them. The CDR3 coding sequence is TGTGCCAGCAGCCCTACCCCGGGACGGGGCTCCTACGAGCAGTACTTC. Protein: CASSPTPGRGSYEQYF.

V gene TRBV5-1 combines with J gene TRBJ1-4; D not resolved. The CDR3 loop spans 14 amino acids. Trimming cost V 2 bases and J 8 bases, with 13 bases left between them. The germline gives CDR1 SGHRS, CDR2 YFSETQ. As DNA, the CDR3 is TGCGCCAGCAGCTTCAGCAACCCCGAAGAAAAACTGTTTTTT. The encoded protein is CASSFSNPEEKLFF.

The chain has TRBV2 and TRBJ1-1, with D hard to call. V was cut by 4 bases and J by 3 bases, with 12 bases left in between. The CDR3 length is 14 residues. Germline CDR1 is SNHLY and CDR2 is FYNNEI. CDR3 nucleotides: TGTGCCAGCAGTGCAGTGGGAGCGGACACTGAAGCTTTCTTT. Encoded protein: CASSAVGADTEAFF.

The chain is built from TRBV4-3 and TRBJ1-2; no definite D call. CDR3 length: 15 amino acids. Germline V gene sequence: CDR1 LGHNA, CDR2 YSLEER. With 0 bases removed from V and 8 bases from J, the gap between germline ends came to 16 bases. The chain's CDR3 is CASSQEWAATGGYTF. CDR3 coding DNA: TGCGCCAGCAGCCAAGAATGGGCGGCCACGGGCGGCTACACCTTC.

The chain joins TRBV9 to TRBJ2-1; no clear D gene. Germline CDR1 and CDR2: SGDLS and YYNGEE. The CDR3 is 16 amino acids. Deletions cut 0 bases from V and 3 bases from J, with 13 bases between. CDR3: CASSVGRTVGYNEQFF. The CDR3 DNA reads as TGTGCCAGCAGCGTAGGGCGGACCGTGGGCTACAATGAGCAGTTCTTC.

The J gene is TRBJ1-5, the V gene TRBV10-3; TRBD1 matches 8 bases. This CDR3 comprises 14 residues. The junction had 6 bases not matched to a gene; V was cut back by 5 bases and J by 6 bases. From germline, CDR1 is ENHRY and CDR2 SYGVKD. Written as DNA, the CDR3 is TGTGCCATCAGTATGACAGGGGATGGTCAGCCCCAGCATTTT. Its translation is CAISMTGDGQPQHF.

This clone has just a few counts. The CDR3, as DNA: TGCGCCAGCAGCTTGGGTACTAGAAAGGTCCAAGAGACCCAGTACTTC. Its translation is CASSLGTRKVQETQYF. The chain carries TRBV5-1 and TRBJ2-5; tentative D call: TRBD2 (5 bases). Trimming took off 0 bases at V and 1 base at J, with 13 bases between the two ends. CDR3 length equals 16 residues. CDR1 SGHRS and CDR2 YFSETQ come from the germline V gene.

The chain has TRBV2 and TRBJ1-6; D is ambiguous. Trimming pared 7 bases from V and 3 bases from J, leaving 10 bases between. This CDR3 has 14 amino acids. Germline-derived CDR1 and CDR2 are SNHLY and FYNNEI. CDR3 in amino acids: CASISRDYNSPLHF. CDR3 DNA sequence: TGTGCCAGCATCTCCCGGGACTATAATTCACCCCTCCACTTT. Looking up the rest from reference TRBV2 and TRBJ1-6 gives the full variable domain: EPEVTQTPSHQVTQMGQEVILRCVPISNHLYFYWYRQILGQKVEFLVSFYNNEISEKSEIFDDQFSVERPDGSNFTLKIRSTKLEDSAMYFCASISRDYNSPLHFGNGTRLTVT.

This clone was seen a handful of times. V is TRBV19 and J is TRBJ2-7; tentatively, D is TRBD2 (5 bases). CDR1 and CDR2 (germline): LNHDA, SQIVND (reference sequence). Trimming took 1 base from V and 6 from J, leaving 16 bases between them. The CDR3 contains 15 residues. CDR3 protein: CASSIGGTLSGEQYF. CDR3 sequence (DNA): TGTGCCAGTAGTATAGGTGGCACCCTGAGCGGCGAGCAGTACTTC. Full variable domain (missing parts from reference TRBV19 and TRBJ2-7): DGGITQSPKYLFRKEGQNVTLSCEQNLNHDAMYWYRQDPGQGLRLIYYSQIVNDFQKGDIAEGYSVSREKKESFPLTVTSAQKNPTAFYLCASSIGGTLSGEQYFGPGTRLTVT.

This clone was recorded a few times. The chain combines TRBV29-1 with TRBJ1-3; tentative D call: TRBD1 (5 bases). The V and J ends lost 7 bases and 0 bases respectively, with 7 bases between them. Germline assignment: CDR1 SQVTM and CDR2 ANQGSEA. There are 12 residues in the CDR3. The CDR3 spells CSGGNSGNTIYF. The CDR3 nucleotides are TGCAGCGGGGGGAACTCTGGAAACACCATATATTTT.

The chain combines TRBV19 with TRBJ1-1; D is uncertain. V lost 3 bases to trimming and J lost 5 bases, with 10 bases between them. The CDR3 spans 13 residues. The germline V gene encodes CDR1 LNHDA and CDR2 SQIVND (reference sequence). The CDR3: CASSIWGGTEAFF. In nucleotides, the CDR3 is TGTGCCAGTAGTATTTGGGGAGGTACTGAAGCTTTCTTT.

This clone was counted a single time. The chain carries TRBV9 and TRBJ2-7, with TRBD2 matching over 8 bases. The CDR3 sequence is 16 residues long. Losses at the gene ends were 0 bases for V and 4 bases for J; bases not matched to a gene: 9. The germline CDR1 and CDR2 sequences are SGDLS and YYNGEE. The CDR3 loop reads CASSVGLAPDPYEQYF. CDR3 DNA: TGTGCCAGCAGCGTAGGACTAGCGCCCGATCCGTACGAGCAGTACTTC.

This clone was counted only a few times. The chain uses TRBV5-4 and TRBJ2-2; 10 nucleotides line up with TRBD1. The ends lost 4 bases at V and 5 bases at J; junction bases unmatched: 5. The CDR3 length is 15 residues. Germline V gene lookup returns CDR1 SGHNT and CDR2 YYREEE (reference sequence). The CDR3 sequence is CASSQDRGRTGELFF. As DNA, the CDR3 is TGTGCCAGCAGCCAAGACAGGGGGCGAACCGGGGAGCTGTTTTTT.

The chain recombines TRBV18 with TRBJ2-7, with D perhaps matching TRBD2 (6 bases). The CDR3 sequence is 14 residues long. With 3 bases removed from V and 2 bases from J, the gap between germline ends came to 11 bases. CDR1 and CDR2 (germline): KGHSH, LQKENI. CDR3 coding DNA: TGTGCCAGCTCACCCCCGGGACTTCCCTACGAGCAGTACTTC. Translated: CASSPPGLPYEQYF.

The chain combines TRBV7-3 with TRBJ2-1, with TRBD1 matching 9 bases. Germline CDR1 SGHTA, CDR2 FQGTGA. V lost 5 bases and J lost 8; bases outside the gene matches: 4. The CDR3 has 13 residues. The chain's CDR3 is CASSMGQGDEQFF. The CDR3 nucleotides read TGTGCCAGCAGCATGGGACAGGGTGATGAGCAGTTCTTC. Using reference TRBV7-3 and TRBJ2-1 for the parts outside the CDR3, the full variable domain is GAGVSQTPSNKVTEKGKYVELRCDPISGHTALYWYRQSLGQGPEFLIYFQGTGAADDSGLPNDRFFAVRPEGSVSTLKIQRTERGDSAVYLCASSMGQGDEQFFGPGTRLTVL.

The chain couples TRBV6-1 to TRBJ1-4, with D unclear. The germline gives CDR1 MNHNS, CDR2 SASEGT. V was cut by 4 bases and J by 7 bases, with 13 bases left in between. CDR3 length: 14 amino acids. CDR3 protein: CASSGPGRGEKLFF. CDR3 nucleotide sequence: TGTGCCAGCAGTGGGCCAGGCCGGGGTGAAAAACTGTTTTTT.

The chain couples TRBV5-4 to TRBJ2-5; 7 nucleotides agree with TRBD2. There are 15 residues in the CDR3. V shed 3 bases, J shed 4 bases, and the junction held 9 bases outside the gene matches. Germline CDR1 and CDR2: SGHNT and YYREEE (reference sequence). The CDR3: CASSSGLRGGETQYF. CDR3 sequence (DNA): TGTGCCAGCAGCTCGGGCCTTCGCGGGGGAGAGACCCAGTACTTC.

This chain uses TRBV5-4 with TRBJ2-3, with TRBD2 identical over 8 bases. The CDR3 is 15 residues long. V shed 4 bases and J 5 bases; nucleotides not matched to a gene: 9. Germline CDR1 and CDR2: SGHNT and YYREEE (reference sequence). The CDR3 protein is CASSLSGKPGDTQYF. CDR3 nucleotides: TGTGCCAGCAGCCTTAGCGGGAAGCCGGGAGATACGCAGTATTTT.

The chain has TRBV7-3 and TRBJ2-2, with TRBD1 matching 8 bases. The CDR3 spans 17 residues. The V gene's germline CDR1 is SGHTA and CDR2 FQGTGA. V shed 3 bases and J 5 bases; nucleotides not matched to a gene: 11. The CDR3 loop is CASSLSPQGAVTGELFF. For the CDR3, the DNA is TGTGCCAGCAGCTTGAGCCCCCAGGGGGCAGTGACCGGGGAGCTGTTTTTT.

This chain connects TRBV9 to TRBJ2-3, with 12 bases that match TRBD2. This CDR3 has 17 residues. In germline, CDR1 is SGDLS, CDR2 YYNGEE. V lost 0 bases to trimming and J lost 0 bases; unmatched junction nucleotides: 2. The CDR3 protein is CASSVGGTSGSTDTQYF. The CDR3 DNA is TGTGCCAGCAGCGTAGGAGGGACTAGCGGGAGCACAGATACGCAGTATTTT.

V gene TRBV5-1 combines with J gene TRBJ1-4, with D unclear. Trimming took 3 bases from V and 7 from J, leaving 13 bases between them. Germline CDR1 SGHRS, CDR2 YFSETQ. The CDR3 spans 14 residues. The CDR3 nucleotides are TGCGCCAGCAGCTCCGGGTACCAAGGTGAAAAACTGTTTTTT. Translating gives CASSSGYQGEKLFF.

The V gene is TRBV28, the J gene TRBJ2-5, with D unresolved. The CDR3 runs 15 residues. The V gene's germline CDR1 is MDHEN and CDR2 SYDVKM. V was trimmed by 3 bases and J by 5 bases, leaving 16 bases between them. The DNA for the CDR3 is TGTGCCAGCAGTTTCGGCTCCTCAGCGCTGGAGACCCAGTACTTC. Protein: CASSFGSSALETQYF. Full variable domain (remainder filled in from reference TRBV28 and TRBJ2-5): DVKVTQSSRYLVKRTGEKVFLECVQDMDHENMFWYRQDPGLGLRLIYFSYDVKMKEKGDIPEGYSVSREKKERFSLILESASTNQTSMYLCASSFGSSALETQYFGPGTRLLVL.

The CDR3 loop is CASSLLGAGTGELFF. CDR3 nucleotide sequence: TGCGCCAGCAGCCTCTTGGGGGCCGGGACCGGGGAGCTGTTTTTT. The rearrangement links TRBV4-3 to TRBJ2-2; a weak D match, TRBD1 (6 bases). From germline, CDR1 is LGHNA and CDR2 YSLEER. Trimming took 4 bases from V and 5 from J, leaving 14 bases between them. The CDR3 spans 15 residues.

V gene TRBV28 combines with J gene TRBJ1-2; D gene ambiguous. Germline V lookup: CDR1 MDHEN, CDR2 SYDVKM. This CDR3 contains 13 residues. Trimming stripped 2 bases from V and 8 bases from J, with 12 bases between. The CDR3 bases are TGTGCCAGCAGTTTACCCACGACTGGGGGCTACACCTTC. Translated: CASSLPTTGGYTF.

The V and J genes are TRBV28 and TRBJ2-2; no clear D gene. Trimming took 2 bases from V and 4 from J, leaving 8 bases between them. The CDR3 totals 14 residues. CDR1 MDHEN and CDR2 SYDVKM come from the germline V gene. This CDR3 reads CASSLDPPTGELFF. The CDR3 nucleotides are TGTGCCAGCAGTTTAGACCCCCCCACCGGGGAGCTGTTTTTT.

This chain uses TRBV6-5 with TRBJ1-2; D possibly corresponds to TRBD1 (6 bases). Trimming left V 6 bases short and J 8 bases short, with 16 bases between. There are 13 residues in the CDR3. Looked up from germline, CDR1 is MNHEY and CDR2 is SVGAGI. CDR3 loop: CASSPTGSRGYTF. The CDR3 bases are TGTGCCAGCAGCCCAACAGGGTCGCGAGGCTACACCTTC.

The table lists this clone with a few counts. The chain links TRBV6-1 to TRBJ1-4, with 8 bases fitting TRBD1. V shed 2 bases, J shed 7 bases, and the junction held 3 bases outside the gene matches. CDR1 MNHNS and CDR2 SASEGT come from the germline V gene. This CDR3 comprises 14 residues. In nucleotides, the CDR3 is TGTGCCAGCAGTGAACAGGGGGCGCTTGAAAAACTGTTTTTT. Translation gives CASSEQGALEKLFF.